This T cell receptor (beta chain) was recorded in a study of identical twins. Each donor was a healthy Caucasian. TCRdb called the 5' RACE reads again in MiXCR, with one record for every CDR3 protein. The sample contains roughly 290,000 distinct CDR3 sequences, under 9% of which appear only once. The table lists this clonotype with a few counts. This CDR3 has 14 amino acids. Looked up from germline, CDR1 is MNHNS and CDR2 is SASEGT. V lost 6 bases to trimming and J lost 8 bases; unmatched junction nucleotides: 7. The same sample was also studied in work on yellow fever vaccine responses in identical twins.

The sequenced sample was memory (CD45RO+) T cells sorted from blood. The rearrangement links TRBV6-1 to TRBJ2-2, with 9 positions matching TRBD2. This receptor was identified in a woman younger than 35 in good health. CDR3 region: CASRISGGGGELFF. CDR3 bases: TGTGCCAGCAGAATTAGCGGGGGTGGTGGGGAGCTGTTTTTT.